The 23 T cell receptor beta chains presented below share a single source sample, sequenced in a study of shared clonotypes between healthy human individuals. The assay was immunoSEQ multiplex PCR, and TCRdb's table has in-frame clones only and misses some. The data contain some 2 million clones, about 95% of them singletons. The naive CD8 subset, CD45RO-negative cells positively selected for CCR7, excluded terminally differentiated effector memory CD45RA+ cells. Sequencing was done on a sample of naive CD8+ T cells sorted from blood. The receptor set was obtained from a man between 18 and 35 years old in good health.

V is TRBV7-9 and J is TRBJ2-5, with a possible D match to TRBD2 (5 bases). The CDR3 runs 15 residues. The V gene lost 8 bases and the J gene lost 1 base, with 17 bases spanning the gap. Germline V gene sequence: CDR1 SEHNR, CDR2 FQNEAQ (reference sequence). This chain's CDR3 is CASGGAAALQETQYF. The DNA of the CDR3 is TGTGCCAGCGGAGGAGCGGCAGCGCTCCAAGAGACCCAGTACTTC. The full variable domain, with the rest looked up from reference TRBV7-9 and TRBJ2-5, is DTGVSQNPRHKITKRGQNVTFRCDPISEHNRLYWYRQTLGQGPEFLTYFQNEAQLEKSRLLSDRFSAERPKGSFSTLEIQRTEQGDSAMYLCASGGAAALQETQYFGPGTRLLVL.

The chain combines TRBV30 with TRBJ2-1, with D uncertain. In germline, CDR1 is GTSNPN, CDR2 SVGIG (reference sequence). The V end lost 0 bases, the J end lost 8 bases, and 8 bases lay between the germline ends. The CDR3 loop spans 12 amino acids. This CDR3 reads CAWSVLAYEQFF. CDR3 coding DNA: TGTGCCTGGAGTGTATTGGCTTATGAGCAGTTCTTC.

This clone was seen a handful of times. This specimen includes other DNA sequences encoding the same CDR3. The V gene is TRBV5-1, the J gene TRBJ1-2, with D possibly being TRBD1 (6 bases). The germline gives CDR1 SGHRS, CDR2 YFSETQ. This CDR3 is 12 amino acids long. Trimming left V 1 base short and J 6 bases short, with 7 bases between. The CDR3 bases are TGCGCCAGCAGCTTGACAGGGAATGGCTACACCTTC. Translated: CASSLTGNGYTF.

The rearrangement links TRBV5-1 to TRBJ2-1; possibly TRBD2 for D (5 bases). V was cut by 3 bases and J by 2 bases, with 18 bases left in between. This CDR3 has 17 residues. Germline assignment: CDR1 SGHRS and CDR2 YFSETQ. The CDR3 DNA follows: TGCGCCAGCAGCTCCTCTATTGCGGGCCCCGCCTACAATGAGCAGTTCTTC. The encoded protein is CASSSSIAGPAYNEQFF.

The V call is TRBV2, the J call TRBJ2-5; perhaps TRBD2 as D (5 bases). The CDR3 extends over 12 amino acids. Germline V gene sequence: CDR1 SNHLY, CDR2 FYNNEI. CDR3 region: CASEGSQETQYF. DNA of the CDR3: TGTGCATCAGAGGGATCCCAAGAGACCCAGTACTTC.

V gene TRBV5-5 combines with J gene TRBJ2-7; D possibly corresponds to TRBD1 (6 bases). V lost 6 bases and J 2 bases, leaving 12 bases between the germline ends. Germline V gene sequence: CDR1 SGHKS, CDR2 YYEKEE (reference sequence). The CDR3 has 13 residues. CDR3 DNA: TGTGCCAGCACAGACAGGCCAACCTACGAGCAGTACTTC. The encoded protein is CASTDRPTYEQYF.

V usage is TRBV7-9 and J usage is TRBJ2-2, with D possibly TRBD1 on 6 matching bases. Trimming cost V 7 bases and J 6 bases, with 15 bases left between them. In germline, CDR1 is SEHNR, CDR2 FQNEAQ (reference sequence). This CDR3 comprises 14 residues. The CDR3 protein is CASIYMTGPGELFF. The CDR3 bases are TGTGCCAGCATCTATATGACAGGTCCCGGGGAGCTGTTTTTT.

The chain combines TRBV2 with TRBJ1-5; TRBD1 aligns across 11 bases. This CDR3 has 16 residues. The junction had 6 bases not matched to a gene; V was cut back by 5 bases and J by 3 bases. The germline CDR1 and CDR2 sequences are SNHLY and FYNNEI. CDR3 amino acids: CASSWTGGGLNQPQHF. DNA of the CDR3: TGTGCCAGCAGTTGGACAGGGGGCGGCCTCAATCAGCCCCAGCATTTT.

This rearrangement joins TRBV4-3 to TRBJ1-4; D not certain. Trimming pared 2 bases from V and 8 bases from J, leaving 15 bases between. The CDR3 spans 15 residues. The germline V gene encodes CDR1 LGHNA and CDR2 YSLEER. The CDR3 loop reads CASSQKEGLEEKLFF. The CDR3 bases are TGCGCCAGCAGCCAAAAAGAAGGACTCGAGGAAAAACTGTTTTTT.

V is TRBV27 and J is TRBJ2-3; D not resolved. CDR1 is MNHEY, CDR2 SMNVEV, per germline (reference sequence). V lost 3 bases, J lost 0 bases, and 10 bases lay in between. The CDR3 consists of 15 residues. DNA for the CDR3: TGTGCCAGCAGTTTTTTCCCGTTGAGCACAGATACGCAGTATTTT. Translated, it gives CASSFFPLSTDTQYF.

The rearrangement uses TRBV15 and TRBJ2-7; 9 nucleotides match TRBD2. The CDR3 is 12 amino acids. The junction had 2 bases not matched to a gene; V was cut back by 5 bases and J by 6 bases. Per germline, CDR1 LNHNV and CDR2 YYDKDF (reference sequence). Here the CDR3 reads CATSLAGVEQYF. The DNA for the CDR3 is TGTGCCACCAGCTTAGCGGGGGTCGAGCAGTACTTC.

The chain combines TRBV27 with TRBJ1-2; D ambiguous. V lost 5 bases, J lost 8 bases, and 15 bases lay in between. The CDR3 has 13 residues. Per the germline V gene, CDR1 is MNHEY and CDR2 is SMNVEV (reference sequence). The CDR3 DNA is TGTGCCAGCAGTCAGACACCTGTTGAAGGCTACACCTTC. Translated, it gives CASSQTPVEGYTF.

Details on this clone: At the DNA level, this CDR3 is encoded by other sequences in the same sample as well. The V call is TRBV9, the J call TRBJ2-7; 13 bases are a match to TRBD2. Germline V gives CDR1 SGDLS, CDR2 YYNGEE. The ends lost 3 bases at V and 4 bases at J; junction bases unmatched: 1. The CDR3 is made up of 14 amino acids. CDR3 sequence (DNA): TGTGCCAGCAGCGCGGGACTAGCGGGATACGAGCAGTACTTC. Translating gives CASSAGLAGYEQYF. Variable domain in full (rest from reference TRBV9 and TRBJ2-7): DSGVTQTPKHLITATGQRVTLRCSPRSGDLSVYWYQQSLDQGLQFLIQYYNGEERAKGNILERFSAQQFPDLHSELNLSSLELGDSALYFCASSAGLAGYEQYFGPGTRLTVT.

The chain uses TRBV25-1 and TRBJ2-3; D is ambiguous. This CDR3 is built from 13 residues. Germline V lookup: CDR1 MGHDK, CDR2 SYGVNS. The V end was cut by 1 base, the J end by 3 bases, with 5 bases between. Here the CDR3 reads CASSEWGTDTQYF. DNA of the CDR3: TGTGCCAGCAGTGAATGGGGAACAGATACGCAGTATTTT.

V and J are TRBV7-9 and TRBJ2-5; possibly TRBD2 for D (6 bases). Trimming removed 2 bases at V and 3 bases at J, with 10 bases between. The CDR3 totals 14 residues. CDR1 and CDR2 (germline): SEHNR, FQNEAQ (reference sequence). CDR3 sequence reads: CASSLRGLEETQYF. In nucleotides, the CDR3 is TGTGCCAGCAGCTTACGGGGACTGGAAGAGACCCAGTACTTC.

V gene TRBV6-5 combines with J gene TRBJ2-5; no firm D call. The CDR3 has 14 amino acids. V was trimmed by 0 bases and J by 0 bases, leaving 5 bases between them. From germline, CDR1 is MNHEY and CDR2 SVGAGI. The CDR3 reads CASSYSQYQETQYF. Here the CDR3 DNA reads TGTGCCAGCAGTTACTCCCAGTACCAAGAGACCCAGTACTTC.

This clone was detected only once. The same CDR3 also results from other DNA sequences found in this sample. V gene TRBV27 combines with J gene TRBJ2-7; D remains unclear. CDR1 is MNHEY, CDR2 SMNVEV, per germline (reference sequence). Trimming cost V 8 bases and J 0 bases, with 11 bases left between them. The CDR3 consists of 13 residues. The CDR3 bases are TGTGCCAGCCGTCTCGGTGGCTCCTACGAGCAGTACTTC. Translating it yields CASRLGGSYEQYF.

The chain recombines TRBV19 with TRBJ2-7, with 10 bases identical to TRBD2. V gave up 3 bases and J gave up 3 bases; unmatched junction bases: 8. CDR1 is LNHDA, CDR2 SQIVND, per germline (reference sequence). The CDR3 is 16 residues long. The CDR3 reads CASSIGGGTSVYEQYF. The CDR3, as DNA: TGTGCCAGTAGTATTGGGGGAGGGACTAGCGTCTACGAGCAGTACTTC.

CDR3 sequence: CASSPGQPNTGELFF. CDR3 DNA: TGTGCCAGCAGCCCGGGACAGCCGAACACCGGGGAGCTGTTTTTT. This sequence joins TRBV5-8 and TRBJ2-2; TRBD1 aligns across 7 bases. CDR3 length: 15 residues. V lost 4 bases to trimming and J lost 0 bases; unmatched junction nucleotides: 3. Per germline, CDR1 SGHTS and CDR2 YDEGEE.

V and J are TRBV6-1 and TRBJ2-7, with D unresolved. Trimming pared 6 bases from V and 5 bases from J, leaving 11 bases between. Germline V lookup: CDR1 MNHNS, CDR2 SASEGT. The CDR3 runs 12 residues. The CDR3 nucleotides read TGTGCCAGCAGCGAAAACAGAGACGAGCAGTACTTC. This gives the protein CASSENRDEQYF.

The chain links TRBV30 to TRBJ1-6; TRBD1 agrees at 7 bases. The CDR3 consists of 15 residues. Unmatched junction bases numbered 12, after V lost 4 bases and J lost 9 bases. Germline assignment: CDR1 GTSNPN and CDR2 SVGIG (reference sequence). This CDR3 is CAWTPDRVEISPLHF. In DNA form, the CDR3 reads TGTGCCTGGACACCAGACAGGGTGGAAATTTCACCCCTCCACTTT.

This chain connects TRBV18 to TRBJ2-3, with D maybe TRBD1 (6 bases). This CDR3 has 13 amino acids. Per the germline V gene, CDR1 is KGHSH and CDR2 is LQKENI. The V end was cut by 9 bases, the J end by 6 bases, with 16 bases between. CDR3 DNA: TGTGCCAGTTCCGTCTTGGGGGCCGATACGCAGTATTTT. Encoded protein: CASSVLGADTQYF.

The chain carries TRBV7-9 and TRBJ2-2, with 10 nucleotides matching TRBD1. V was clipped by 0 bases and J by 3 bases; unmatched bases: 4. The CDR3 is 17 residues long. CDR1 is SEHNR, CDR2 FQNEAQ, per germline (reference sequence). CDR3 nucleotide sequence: TGTGCCAGCAGCTTAGCGGGGGGACAGGGGCACACCGGGGAGCTGTTTTTT. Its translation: CASSLAGGQGHTGELFF.